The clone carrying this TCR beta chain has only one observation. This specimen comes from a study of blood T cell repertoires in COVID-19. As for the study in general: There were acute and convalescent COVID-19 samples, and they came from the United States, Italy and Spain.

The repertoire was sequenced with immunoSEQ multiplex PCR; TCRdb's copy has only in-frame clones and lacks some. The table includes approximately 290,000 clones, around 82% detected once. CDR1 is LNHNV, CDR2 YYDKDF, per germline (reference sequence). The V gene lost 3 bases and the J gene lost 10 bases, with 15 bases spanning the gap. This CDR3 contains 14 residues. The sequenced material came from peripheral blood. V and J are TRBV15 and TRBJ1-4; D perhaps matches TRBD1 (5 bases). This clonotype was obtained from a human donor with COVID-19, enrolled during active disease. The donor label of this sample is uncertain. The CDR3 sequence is CATSRPQGEGKLFF. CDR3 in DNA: TGTGCCACCAGCAGGCCCCAAGGGGAGGGAAAACTGTTTTTT.